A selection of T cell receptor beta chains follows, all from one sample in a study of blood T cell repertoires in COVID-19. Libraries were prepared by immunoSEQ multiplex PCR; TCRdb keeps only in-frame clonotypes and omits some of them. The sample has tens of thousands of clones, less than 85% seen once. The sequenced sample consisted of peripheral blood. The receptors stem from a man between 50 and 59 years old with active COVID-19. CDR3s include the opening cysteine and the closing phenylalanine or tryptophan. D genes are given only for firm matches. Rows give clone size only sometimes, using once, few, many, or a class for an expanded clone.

TGTGCCAGCAGCCCTTCTAGCGGGGGGGCAGATACGCAGTATTTT	CASSPSSGGADTQYF	once	TRBD2	TRBV6-4	TRBJ2-3
TGTGCCAGCAGCTTCGGGTCCGATATCGGGGAGCAGTTCTTC	CASSFGSDIGEQFF	few	-	TRBV7-9	TRBJ2-1
TGTGCCAGCAGTTACTCACCTTCAGAAGAGACCCAGTACTTC	CASSYSPSEETQYF	-	-	TRBV6-5	TRBJ2-5
TGTGCCAGCAGCGAGGGACAGGGAAAGGATACGCAGTATTTT	CASSEGQGKDTQYF	-	TRBD1	TRBV5-4	TRBJ2-3
TGCGCCAGCAGTGAACCGGGACTAGCGCTTAATGAGCAGTTCTTC	CASSEPGLALNEQFF	-	TRBD2	TRBV10-1	TRBJ2-1
TGCGCCAGCAGCCGGGACACCGCCCCCGTATGGGAAAAACTGTTTTTT	CASSRDTAPVWEKLFF	-	-	TRBV5-1	TRBJ1-4
TGTGCCAGCAGCCGGCGGGTTGTGGGATACAATGAGCAGTTCTTC	CASSRRVVGYNEQFF	few	-	TRBV14	TRBJ2-1
TGTGCCAGCAGCGAAGGACAGGGGGCTTTAGAGACCCAGTACTTC	CASSEGQGALETQYF	-	TRBD1	TRBV11-3	TRBJ2-5
TGCGCCAGCAGCCACGCGCCGGAGGGTGGGGAGCTGTTTTTT	CASSHAPEGGELFF	-	-	TRBV4-1	TRBJ2-2
TGTGCCAGCAGTTTCGCGTCACTAGCCACTGAAGCTTTCTTT	CASSFASLATEAFF	few	-	TRBV27	TRBJ1-1
TGTGCCAGCAGCACCTCGGACAGGGCTAACTATGGCTACACCTTC	CASSTSDRANYGYTF	few	TRBD1	TRBV3-1/TRBV3-2	TRBJ1-2
TGTGCCAGCAGCCGGGGGCAGGGTATGTTCACCGGGGAGCTGTTTTTT	CASSRGQGMFTGELFF	-	-	TRBV3-1/TRBV3-2	TRBJ2-2
TGTGCCAGCAGCCACCGCGGGTACGGAGAGACCCAGTACTTC	CASSHRGYGETQYF	-	-	TRBV11-2	TRBJ2-5
TGTGCCAGCAGTACTATGACTAGCGGGGGGCCGAATGAGCAGTTCTTC	CASSTMTSGGPNEQFF	-	TRBD2	TRBV27	TRBJ2-1
TGTGCCAGCAGCTGGACAGGTGATAATTCACCCCTCCACTTT	CASSWTGDNSPLHF	-	TRBD1	TRBV5-5	TRBJ1-6
TGTGCCAGCAGTTCTCGAAGAAGCGATGAAAAACTGTTTTTT	CASSSRRSDEKLFF	-	-	TRBV6-5	TRBJ1-4
TGTGCCAGCAGTTACTTAAACACTGAAGCTTTCTTT	CASSYLNTEAFF	few	-	TRBV6-6	TRBJ1-1
TGCGCCAGCAGACAGGGACCCGACAGGCTCCAAGAGACCCAGTACTTC	CASRQGPDRLQETQYF	few	-	TRBV4-1	TRBJ2-5
TGTGCCACCCGAATGGGCGTAATGCCCGGGGAGCTGTTTTTT	CATRMGVMPGELFF	-	-	TRBV6-5	TRBJ2-2
TGTGCCAGCAGTTTCCTTAGCGGCACAGATACGCAGTATTTT	CASSFLSGTDTQYF	-	-	TRBV28	TRBJ2-3
TGTGCCAGTAGTAAACAGGGCAATCAGCCCCAGCATTTT	CASSKQGNQPQHF	-	-	TRBV19	TRBJ1-5
TGTGCCATCAGTGAACTCGTGGGACAGACAGAACGCCCCTCTAACTATGGCTACACCTTC	CAISELVGQTERPSNYGYTF	few	TRBD1	TRBV10-3	TRBJ1-2
TGTGCCAGCAGCTTGTCGGGTTTCGCAGATACGCAGTATTTT	CASSLSGFADTQYF	-	-	TRBV6-2/TRBV6-3	TRBJ2-3
TGCGCCAGCAGCCAAGCGGCTAGCGGGGCGCCAACCTACGAGCAGTACTTC	CASSQAASGAPTYEQYF	-	TRBD2	TRBV4-1	TRBJ2-7
TGTGCCAGTAGTCTGGCTAGCGGGGGGGATACGCAGTATTTT	CASSLASGGDTQYF	-	TRBD2	TRBV19	TRBJ2-3
TGTGCCAGCTCACCATCGACAGATACGCAATATTTT	CASSPSTDTQYF	-	-	TRBV18	TRBJ2-3
TGTGCCAGCAGCCTGGGACTAGCGGGGGACCGGCGGACCGGGGAGCTGTTTTTT	CASSLGLAGDRRTGELFF	once	TRBD2	TRBV7-8	TRBJ2-2
TGTGCCATCAGTTACGACAGGGGAACTAATGAAAAACTGTTTTTT	CAISYDRGTNEKLFF	-	TRBD1	TRBV10-3	TRBJ1-4
TGCAGTGCTAGTGACGGGGGGGCCAAAAATGAGCAGTTCTTC	CSASDGGAKNEQFF	-	TRBD2	TRBV20-1	TRBJ2-1
TGCGCCAGCAGCCAAGGAGGCCTAGCGGGGTACAATGAGCAGTTCTTC	CASSQGGLAGYNEQFF	-	TRBD2	TRBV4-1	TRBJ2-1
TGTGCCAGCTCACCACATAGAACAGGGATGGGTGAGCAGTTCTTC	CASSPHRTGMGEQFF	-	-	TRBV18	TRBJ2-1
TGCGCCAGCAACGAACAGGGGGTGGGTGAAAAACTGTTTTTT	CASNEQGVGEKLFF	-	TRBD1	TRBV5-1	TRBJ1-4
TGCGCCAGCAGCTTACTAGCGGGGGGGCCGACCGGGGAGCTGTTTTTT	CASSLLAGGPTGELFF	-	TRBD2	TRBV5-1	TRBJ2-2
TGTGCCAGCAGCTTGGCGGCGGGATCCCACTATAATTCACCCCTCCACTTT	CASSLAAGSHYNSPLHF	few	-	TRBV5-6	TRBJ1-6
TGTGCCAGCAGTCTCGGGTCGAATGAGCAGTTCTTC	CASSLGSNEQFF	-	-	TRBV27	TRBJ2-1
TGTGCCAGCAGACAGGGAGCTAACTATGGCTACACCTTC	CASRQGANYGYTF	-	-	TRBV3-1/TRBV3-2	TRBJ1-2
TGTGCCAGCAGACAACAGGGGGGGAGGTATGGCTACACCTTC	CASRQQGGRYGYTF	few	TRBD1	TRBV28	TRBJ1-2
TGCGCCAGCAGCCTCGACATAGTTCCTGAAGCTTTCTTT	CASSLDIVPEAFF	-	-	TRBV5-1	TRBJ1-1
TGTGCCAGCACCAGAATTTCGGAGGGTTTTTGGAATGGCTACACCTTC	CASTRISEGFWNGYTF	-	-	TRBV28	TRBJ1-2
TGTGCCAGCTCACCGACGACAGGGAACAATCCTGGAAACACCATATATTTT	CASSPTTGNNPGNTIYF	-	TRBD1	TRBV18	TRBJ1-3
TGCGCCAGCAGCCACTTCGAGGACACAGATACGCAGTATTTT	CASSHFEDTDTQYF	once	-	TRBV5-1	TRBJ2-3
TGTGCCAGCAGCTTAGCGTGGGAAGGTAGCGGGGGGTCGAACACCGGGGAGCTGTTTTTT	CASSLAWEGSGGSNTGELFF	-	TRBD2	TRBV7-2	TRBJ2-2